This TCR beta chain came from a study of shared clonotypes between healthy human individuals. Study-level information: For every donor, three CD4 naive, three CD4 memory, two CD8 naive and one CD8 memory plates were used. Study-level results: Across subsets, estimated richness was generally greater for naive than for memory populations. Sequencing depth was expected to affect clonotype sharing among donors. Rarefaction exposed incomplete sorted-subset sequencing despite large depth.

Libraries were prepared by immunoSEQ multiplex PCR; TCRdb keeps only in-frame clonotypes and omits some of them. The sample has over 2 million clones, 85% to 95% seen once. Regarding this clone: The antigen remains undetermined.

Only CD45RO-negative cells positively selected for CCR7 counted as naive CD8 cells, so terminally differentiated effector memory CD45RA+ cells were excluded. Germline loops: CDR1 SNHLY, CDR2 FYNNEI. Trimming took off 4 bases at V and 4 bases at J, with 9 bases between the two ends. The CDR3 loop spans 13 amino acids. The gene calls are TRBV2 and TRBJ2-3, with D possibly being TRBD1 (6 bases). The sequencing sample was made of naive CD8+ T cells sorted from blood. The TCR comes from a man younger than 35 in good health. Here the CDR3 DNA reads TGTGCCAGCAGTGCGACAGGTGCAGATACGCAGTATTTT. Translating gives CASSATGADTQYF.